What follows are 24 T cell receptor beta chains derived from one specimen sequenced in a study of CD4+ T cells in melanoma. Produced via immunoSEQ multiplex PCR; TCRdb's table is partial and in-frame only. The table has about 140,000 clones, around 90% seen once. These receptors came from a human donor with melanoma.

This chain links TRBV11-2 with TRBJ2-5; 11 nucleotides agree with TRBD2. The CDR3 is 16 residues long. Per the germline V gene, CDR1 is SGHAT and CDR2 is FQNNGV. The junction had 4 bases not matched to a gene; V was cut back by 1 base and J by 3 bases. The CDR3 reads CASSLGVSGGEETQYF. The CDR3, as DNA: TGTGCCAGCAGCTTAGGGGTTAGCGGGGGGGAAGAGACCCAGTACTTC.

This clone was seen more than once but under ten times. This sequence joins TRBV6-1 and TRBJ1-2, with 8 bases that match TRBD1. Germline V lookup: CDR1 MNHNS, CDR2 SASEGT. This CDR3 has 14 amino acids. J lost 8 bases, V lost 1 base, and 6 bases had no gene match. Here the CDR3 reads CASSEVDRGRGYTF. The CDR3 DNA is TGTGCCAGCAGTGAAGTCGACAGGGGAAGGGGCTACACCTTC.

The chain couples TRBV6-1 to TRBJ2-5; 14 nucleotides agree with TRBD2. The germline CDR1 and CDR2 sequences are MNHNS and SASEGT. Trimming took 8 bases from V and 7 from J; bases not matched to a gene: 9. This CDR3 has 15 residues. The CDR3 region has the DNA TGTGCCAGCGTGGTCGGGACTAGCGGGGGTCGGACCCAGTACTTC. Its translation: CASVVGTSGGRTQYF.

The chain uses TRBV29-1 and TRBJ2-7; 14 bases are shared with TRBD2. J was trimmed by 2 bases and V by 7 bases; bases with no gene match: 10. The germline V gene encodes CDR1 SQVTM and CDR2 ANQGSEA. The CDR3 has 16 residues. The CDR3 loop is CSAAGTSGGIPYEQYF. Here the CDR3 DNA reads TGCAGCGCCGCCGGGACTAGCGGGGGTATACCCTACGAGCAGTACTTC.

The chain links TRBV7-3 to TRBJ1-2; D is perhaps TRBD1 (5 bases). Germline V gives CDR1 SGHTA, CDR2 FQGTGA. V lost 5 bases to trimming and J lost 4 bases, with 17 bases between them. The CDR3 runs 15 residues. The CDR3 is CASSPEVGHRYGYTF. CDR3 sequence (DNA): TGTGCCAGCAGCCCCGAGGTTGGACACCGCTATGGCTACACCTTC.

V usage is TRBV7-2 and J usage is TRBJ2-5; D is uncertain. The ends were cut back, 5 bases at V and 10 bases at J, with 11 bases in the middle. This CDR3 has 11 residues. In germline, CDR1 is SGHTA, CDR2 FQGNSA. The CDR3 DNA is TGTGCCAGCAGCCGCCTTCTGGTCCAGTACTTC. This codes for CASSRLLVQYF.

The V and J genes are TRBV7-9 and TRBJ2-3; 12 positions agree with TRBD2. The length of the CDR3 is 17 residues. Per germline, CDR1 SEHNR and CDR2 FQNEAQ (reference sequence). Trimming removed 5 bases from V and 4 bases from J; junction bases left unmatched: 10. DNA for the CDR3: TGTGCCAGCAGCCGTGGACTAGCGGGGAGGAGAGCAGATACGCAGTATTTT. Protein: CASSRGLAGRRADTQYF. The whole variable domain, remainder taken from reference TRBV7-9 and TRBJ2-3, is DTGVSQNPRHKITKRGQNVTFRCDPISEHNRLYWYRQTLGQGPEFLTYFQNEAQLEKSRLLSDRFSAERPKGSFSTLEIQRTEQGDSAMYLCASSRGLAGRRADTQYFGPGTRLTVL.

CDR3 sequence reads: CASSLLGKTYEQYF. DNA for the CDR3: TGTGCCAGCAGCTTACTAGGGAAGACCTACGAGCAGTACTTC. J is TRBJ2-7 and V is TRBV7-9, with D hard to call. V lost 2 bases and J 2 bases, leaving 10 bases between the germline ends. This CDR3 region has 14 residues. CDR1 and CDR2 from the germline V gene are SEHNR and FQNEAQ (reference sequence).

This rearrangement joins TRBV6-5 to TRBJ2-1; D gene ambiguous. The germline V gene has CDR1 MNHEY and CDR2 SVGAGI. The V end was cut by 5 bases, the J end by 0 bases, with 11 bases between. This CDR3 contains 15 residues. CDR3 sequence reads: CASSAIASSYNEQFF. CDR3 in DNA: TGTGCCAGCAGTGCGATAGCCAGCTCCTACAATGAGCAGTTCTTC.

The chain joins TRBV7-8 to TRBJ2-3, with D possibly TRBD2 on 6 matching bases. This CDR3 has 15 amino acids. Germline-derived CDR1 and CDR2 are SGHVS and FQNEAQ. Trimming stripped 5 bases from V and 5 bases from J, with 17 bases between. CDR3 amino acids: CASSQSWRAQDTQYF. The CDR3 nucleotides read TGTGCCAGCAGCCAAAGCTGGAGGGCCCAAGATACGCAGTATTTT.

Concerning this clone itself: The DNA is omitted, as the CDR3 cannot be located on it reliably, and the CDR3 follows TCRdb's listing. The CDR3: CASSPQWGGGTGITPGASFF. This chain uses TRBV18 with TRBJ1-1; the D call TRBD1 from the table was never checked on the DNA. The CDR3 length is 20 residues, termini included. Germline values: CDR1 KGHSH, CDR2 LQKENI.

The V and J genes are TRBV30 and TRBJ2-5; unclear D gene. The CDR3 is 12 residues long. V lost 0 bases, J lost 4 bases, and 6 bases lay in between. CDR1 and CDR2 (germline): GTSNPN, SVGIG (reference sequence). DNA for the CDR3: TGTGCCTGGAGTGTGGGCAGAGAGACCCAGTACTTC. Translating gives CAWSVGRETQYF.

The genes are TRBV6-5 and TRBJ2-1; D perhaps matches TRBD2 (5 bases). Deletions cut 2 bases from V and 2 bases from J, with 13 bases between. Looked up from germline, CDR1 is MNHEY and CDR2 is SVGAGI. The CDR3 spans 16 residues. CDR3 nucleotides: TGTGCCAGCAGTTACGTACGACTACCGACCTACAATGAGCAGTTCTTC. Its translation is CASSYVRLPTYNEQFF.

The chain uses TRBV5-1 and TRBJ2-5, with no clear D. Germline values: CDR1 SGHRS, CDR2 YFSETQ. The CDR3 has 14 residues. V lost 0 bases and J 5 bases, leaving 11 bases between the germline ends. The CDR3: CASSLGLDMETQYF. The CDR3 DNA reads as TGCGCCAGCAGCTTGGGCCTAGATATGGAGACCCAGTACTTC.

The rearrangement uses TRBV5-1 and TRBJ1-5; tentatively, D is TRBD1 (5 bases). The CDR3 totals 13 residues. Per germline, CDR1 SGHRS and CDR2 YFSETQ. V lost 4 bases to trimming and J lost 5 bases, with 10 bases between them. The CDR3 DNA sequence: TGCGCCAGCAGCCCGACAGTGGATCAGCCCCAGCATTTT. Its protein product is CASSPTVDQPQHF.

The chain employs TRBV5-1 and TRBJ1-1, with TRBD1 identical over 8 bases. Germline CDR1 SGHRS, CDR2 YFSETQ. With 0 bases clipped from V and 5 bases from J, the junction kept 6 bases outside the gene matches. This CDR3 is 15 amino acids long. DNA for the CDR3: TGCGCCAGCAGCTTGGCGCAGGGGGCGCATACTGAAGCTTTCTTT. The encoded protein is CASSLAQGAHTEAFF.

The CDR3 spells CASSSRDRVQREQYF. CDR3 nucleotide sequence: TGTGCCAGCAGCTCGAGGGACAGGGTTCAAAGGGAGCAGTACTTC. The gene calls are TRBV12-1 and TRBJ2-7; the table's D call of TRBD1 was not tested on the DNA. TRBV12-1 is a pseudogene segment. This CDR3 is 15 amino acids long.

This clone has only one observation. The rearrangement links TRBV5-5 to TRBJ2-3, with D hard to call. The CDR3 covers 12 residues. Between the trimmed V and J ends, which lost 0 bases and 6 bases, there was a span of 5 bases. Per the germline V gene, CDR1 is SGHKS and CDR2 is YYEKEE (reference sequence). The CDR3 DNA reads as TGTGCCAGCAGCTTGGCCGTGGATACGCAGTATTTT. Translation gives CASSLAVDTQYF.

J is TRBJ2-5 and V is TRBV11-3; TRBD2 aligns across 9 bases. The CDR3 covers 15 residues. Germline assignment: CDR1 SGHNT and CDR2 YENEEA. The V gene end was trimmed by 5 bases and the J gene end by 5 bases; junction bases not matched to a gene: 9. The CDR3 loop is CASSRSGTSLETQYF. CDR3 coding DNA: TGTGCCAGCAGCCGCTCCGGGACTAGCTTGGAGACCCAGTACTTC.

This chain joins TRBV2 and TRBJ1-5; the D is unclear. CDR3 length equals 15 residues. Germline values: CDR1 SNHLY, CDR2 FYNNEI. V lost 4 bases and J 2 bases, leaving 12 bases between the germline ends. CDR3 region: CASSAQRVGNQPQHF. As DNA, the CDR3 is TGTGCCAGCAGTGCTCAAAGGGTCGGCAATCAGCCCCAGCATTTT.

The rearrangement joins TRBV5-6 to TRBJ1-5, with TRBD1 as a possible D gene (5 bases). V was shortened by 0 bases and J by 4 bases, with 14 bases between the two germline ends. The CDR3 totals 16 residues. Germline loops: CDR1 SGHDT, CDR2 YYEEEE. The CDR3 DNA is TGTGCCAGCAGCTTGGGGGGGGAGGGGTGGAATCAGCCCCAGCATTTT. This encodes CASSLGGEGWNQPQHF.

The rearrangement uses TRBV19 and TRBJ1-2, with D uncertain. Germline loops: CDR1 LNHDA, CDR2 SQIVND (reference sequence). This CDR3 is built from 13 residues. Trimming pared 1 base from V and 3 bases from J, leaving 6 bases between. CDR3 residues: CASSIAKDYGYTF. DNA for the CDR3: TGTGCCAGTAGTATAGCGAAGGACTATGGCTACACCTTC.

This clone showed up just once. V usage is TRBV9 and J usage is TRBJ2-1, with a possible D match to TRBD2 (6 bases). Trimming shortened V by 4 bases and J by 5 bases, and 13 bases separated the two germline ends. From germline, CDR1 is SGDLS and CDR2 YYNGEE. The CDR3 totals 14 residues. In DNA form, the CDR3 reads TGTGCCAGCAGCACCGGGACGGGAGACAATGAGCAGTTCTTC. Its translation: CASSTGTGDNEQFF.

Worth noting for this clone: At one end the junction does not follow the germline gene, possibly because of a read error. The chain recombines TRBV27 with TRBJ2-2, with D perhaps TRBD1 (5 bases). This CDR3 spans 12 amino acids. Germline V gives CDR1 MNHEY, CDR2 SMNVEV (reference sequence). CDR3 sequence: CASSNGAGELFF. DNA of the CDR3: TGTGCCAGCAGTAATGGGGCCGGAGAGCTGTTTTTT.